Below, 31 T cell receptor beta chains from the same sample are listed, as sequenced in a study of OX40 agonist ivuxolimab in advanced cancers. Libraries came from the immunoSEQ multiplex PCR assay. TCRdb obtained this table from immuneACCESS and retained in-frame rearrangements with V and J assigned. These tables miss some clones; where compared with another copy, unresolved V genes account for less than half of the shortfall, and the remainder is unexplained. In all, the sample holds 75,000 to 100,000 clones, and roughly 91% of those were seen once. Together, the top ten hold about 0.32% of the sample. Sequenced here: CD4+ or CD8+ T cells sorted from blood, sampled in a trial of the OX40 agonist ivuxolimab. Source of these receptors: an adult with an advanced solid tumor such as melanoma, head and neck, liver or kidney cancer.

V gene TRBV5-8 combines with J gene TRBJ1-1; 9 bases map to TRBD1. With 7 bases clipped from V and 1 base from J, the junction kept 11 bases outside the gene matches. Germline CDR1 and CDR2: SGHTS and YDEGEE. The CDR3 spans 16 residues. In nucleotides, the CDR3 is TGTGCCAGCCCCCATGGGACAGGGCGCCCGAACACTGAAGCTTTCTTT. It codes for CASPHGTGRPNTEAFF.

The rearrangement links TRBV6-5 to TRBJ2-7; a weak D match, TRBD1 (6 bases). The germline CDR1 and CDR2 sequences are MNHEY and SVGAGI. The CDR3 runs to 10 residues. CDR3 in DNA: TGTGCCAGCAGTGAAGACAGGATGTTTGTC. Translating it yields CASSEDRMFV.

This chain links TRBV28 with TRBJ1-4; 9 bases are shared with TRBD1. Trimming at V came to 11 bases and at J to 7 bases, leaving 14 bases not matched to a gene. Per germline, CDR1 MDHEN and CDR2 SYDVKM. The CDR3 extends over 15 amino acids. CDR3 nucleotides: TGTGCCGCGGGACAGGGAGGACTTGGACGTGAAAAACTGTTTTTT. It translates to CAAGQGGLGREKLFF.

The chain recombines TRBV27 with TRBJ2-7; 11 positions match TRBD2. CDR3 length: 15 amino acids. The V gene's germline CDR1 is MNHEY and CDR2 SMNVEV (reference sequence). V was clipped by 2 bases and J by 5 bases; unmatched bases: 5. CDR3 amino acids: CASSLIAGGPNEQYF. In DNA, the CDR3 is TGTGCCAGCAGTTTAATAGCGGGAGGGCCAAACGAGCAGTACTTC.

The table lists this clone with a count of one. The chain recombines TRBV2 with TRBJ1-4; 8 bases line up with TRBD1. Germline V gene data show CDR1 as SNHLY and CDR2 as FYNNEI. Unmatched junction bases numbered 10, after V lost 6 bases and J lost 7 bases. The length of the CDR3 is 15 residues. CDR3 loop: CASSGQGGGIEKLFF. CDR3 bases: TGTGCCAGCAGCGGACAGGGAGGTGGGATTGAAAAACTGTTTTTT. The entire variable domain, with the rest obtained from reference TRBV2 and TRBJ1-4, is as follows: EPEVTQTPSHQVTQMGQEVILRCVPISNHLYFYWYRQILGQKVEFLVSFYNNEISEKSEIFDDQFSVERPDGSNFTLKIRSTKLEDSAMYFCASSGQGGGIEKLFFGSGTQLSVL.

The V gene is TRBV10-3, the J gene TRBJ1-2; D ambiguous. There are 13 residues in the CDR3. Germline V gene data show CDR1 as ENHRY and CDR2 as SYGVKD. V was pared by 2 bases and J by 3 bases, with 7 bases between. The CDR3 is CAISERTDYGYTF. The CDR3 DNA is TGTGCCATCAGTGAGAGAACCGACTATGGCTACACCTTC.

The chain couples TRBV7-3 to TRBJ2-3; D ambiguous. Trimming left V 0 bases short and J 4 bases short, with 5 bases between. The germline V gene has CDR1 SGHTA and CDR2 FQGTGA. The length of the CDR3 is 13 residues. The CDR3 here is CASSLTGADTQYF. As DNA, the CDR3 is TGTGCCAGCAGCTTAACGGGTGCAGATACGCAGTATTTT. The whole variable domain, filled in from reference TRBV7-3 and TRBJ2-3, reads GAGVSQTPSNKVTEKGKYVELRCDPISGHTALYWYRQSLGQGPEFLIYFQGTGAADDSGLPNDRFFAVRPEGSVSTLKIQRTERGDSAVYLCASSLTGADTQYFGPGTRLTVL.

A single count supports this clone. The genes are TRBV30 and TRBJ2-7; D possibly corresponds to TRBD1 (6 bases). The germline V and J ends were trimmed by 1 base and 4 bases, with 14 bases remaining between them. Germline CDR1 GTSNPN, CDR2 SVGIG (reference sequence). The CDR3 consists of 14 residues. The CDR3 DNA reads TGTGCCTGGAGTGCACCGACAGGTAGATACGAGCAGTACTTC. The encoded protein is CAWSAPTGRYEQYF.

This clone was seen a few times. The rearrangement links TRBV7-2 to TRBJ2-2; TRBD1 or TRBD2 may be the D gene (5 bases each). The CDR3 contains 16 residues. Germline V gives CDR1 SGHTA, CDR2 FQGNSA. V was cut by 0 bases and J by 0 bases, with 8 bases left in between. CDR3: CASSLAQGPNTGELFF. CDR3 in DNA: TGTGCCAGCAGCTTAGCGCAGGGACCGAACACCGGGGAGCTGTTTTTT.

The chain carries TRBV7-9 and TRBJ2-2, with a tentative D call TRBD1 (5 bases). V shed 5 bases and J shed 0 bases, with 13 bases lying between them. Germline V CDR1 and CDR2: SEHNR, FQNEAQ (reference sequence). This CDR3 region has 16 residues. The DNA of the CDR3 is TGTGCCAGCAGCCCCTCGGCGGACACGAACACCGGGGAGCTGTTTTTT. Its translation is CASSPSADTNTGELFF.

This clone was seen once. The gene calls are TRBV2 and TRBJ2-3; D is perhaps TRBD2 (5 bases). V gave up 6 bases and J gave up 6 bases, with 10 bases separating them. CDR1 and CDR2 from the germline V gene are SNHLY and FYNNEI. CDR3 length equals 12 residues. CDR3 residues: CASSRTGDTQYF. The DNA of the CDR3 is TGTGCCAGCAGCCGGACTGGCGATACGCAGTATTTT.

The chain links TRBV7-3 to TRBJ2-7; TRBD2 might be the D (5 bases). The germline gives CDR1 SGHTA, CDR2 FQGTGA. V shed 3 bases and J shed 5 bases, with 14 bases lying between them. The CDR3 totals 14 residues. The CDR3 reads CASSFKRVGHEQYF. Here the CDR3 DNA reads TGTGCCAGCAGCTTCAAGAGGGTTGGCCACGAGCAGTACTTC. Full variable domain (rest looked up from reference TRBV7-3 and TRBJ2-7): GAGVSQTPSNKVTEKGKYVELRCDPISGHTALYWYRQSLGQGPEFLIYFQGTGAADDSGLPNDRFFAVRPEGSVSTLKIQRTERGDSAVYLCASSFKRVGHEQYFGPGTRLTVT.

This sequence joins TRBV6-5 and TRBJ1-4; 9 bases agree with TRBD1. This CDR3 is 15 amino acids long. Germline lookup yields CDR1 MNHEY and CDR2 SVGAGI. J was trimmed by 4 bases and V by 5 bases; bases with no gene match: 5. The CDR3 nucleotides read TGTGCCAGCAGTACCCCGGGACAGGGTAATGAAAAACTGTTTTTT. Protein sequence: CASSTPGQGNEKLFF.

The chain is built from TRBV30 and TRBJ2-7, with D possibly matching TRBD2 (6 bases). The CDR3 has 14 amino acids. V was cut by 2 bases and J by 6 bases, with 17 bases left in between. Germline V gives CDR1 GTSNPN, CDR2 SVGIG (reference sequence). Here the CDR3 reads CAWSQVTIGGEQYF. As DNA, the CDR3 is TGTGCCTGGAGTCAAGTGACCATCGGGGGCGAGCAGTACTTC. The complete variable domain, with remaining parts taken from reference TRBV30 and TRBJ2-7, reads SQTIHQWPATLVQPVGSPLSLECTVEGTSNPNLYWYRQAAGRGLQLLFYSVGIGQISSEVPQNLSASRPQDRQFILSSKKLLLSDSGFYLCAWSQVTIGGEQYFGPGTRLTVT.

The chain links TRBV6-1 to TRBJ2-7, with 9 bases matching TRBD2. The CDR3 extends over 17 amino acids. Germline trimming cut 3 bases from V and 0 bases from J; bases unmatched to any gene: 9. Per the germline V gene, CDR1 is MNHNS and CDR2 is SASEGT. CDR3 DNA: TGTGCCAGCAGTGAGTCCCTAGCGGGGAGCCGCTCCTACGAGCAGTACGTC. Translation: CASSESLAGSRSYEQYV.

The chain combines TRBV7-9 with TRBJ1-5, with D maybe TRBD1 (5 bases). The ends were cut back, 5 bases at V and 6 bases at J, with 17 bases in the middle. The CDR3 covers 15 residues. Germline CDR1 SEHNR, CDR2 FQNEAQ (reference sequence). The CDR3 loop reads CASSPIGGTIQPQHF. For the CDR3, the DNA is TGTGCCAGCAGCCCGATTGGGGGGACCATTCAGCCCCAGCATTTT.

The chain uses TRBV5-1 and TRBJ1-1, with 7 bases identical to TRBD1. Unmatched junction bases numbered 7, after V lost 4 bases and J lost 1 base. The CDR3 runs to 15 residues. Germline CDR1 is SGHRS and CDR2 is YFSETQ. DNA of the CDR3: TGCGCCAGCAGCACCTCACAGGGGACGAACACTGAAGCTTTCTTT. Translated: CASSTSQGTNTEAFF.

The chain has TRBV11-2 and TRBJ1-1, with 9 bases lining up with TRBD1. The V and J ends lost 5 bases and 3 bases, in that order; junction bases with no gene match: 4. Germline V gene lookup returns CDR1 SGHAT and CDR2 FQNNGV. The CDR3 spans 14 residues. The CDR3 spells CASSVGTGYTEAFF. The CDR3 coding sequence is TGTGCCAGCAGCGTAGGGACAGGGTACACTGAAGCTTTCTTT.

This rearrangement joins TRBV6-1 to TRBJ1-1, with 7 bases identical to TRBD1. Trimming at V came to 2 bases and at J to 2 bases, leaving 8 bases not matched to a gene. The CDR3 covers 16 residues. Germline V gives CDR1 MNHNS, CDR2 SASEGT. The CDR3 coding sequence is TGTGCCAGCAGTGAATTAAAGGGGGCACTAAACACTGAAGCTTTCTTT. This codes for CASSELKGALNTEAFF.

This clone was seen a single time. The chain recombines TRBV6-5 with TRBJ1-3, with TRBD1 matching over 9 bases. The V gene end was trimmed by 9 bases and the J gene end by 0 bases; junction bases not matched to a gene: 6. There are 15 residues in the CDR3. The germline gives CDR1 MNHEY, CDR2 SVGAGI. For the CDR3, the DNA is TGTGCCAGTAGGGACAGGGCATTCTCTGGAAACACCATATATTTT. It codes for CASRDRAFSGNTIYF.

J is TRBJ1-1 and V is TRBV11-2; D ambiguous. The germline V and J ends were trimmed by 3 bases and 2 bases, with 7 bases remaining between them. The CDR3 consists of 13 residues. In germline, CDR1 is SGHAT, CDR2 FQNNGV. CDR3 coding DNA: TGTGCCAGCAGCTTTTCTCTAAACACTGAAGCTTTCTTT. Amino acids: CASSFSLNTEAFF.

Only a few counts were recorded for this clone. The chain employs TRBV25-1 and TRBJ1-1, with D perhaps matching TRBD1 (5 bases). The CDR3 has 15 residues. Germline CDR1 reads MGHDK; CDR2 reads SYGVNS. V lost 9 bases and J 6 bases, leaving 23 bases between the germline ends. As DNA, the CDR3 is TGTGCCAGGATATACACTGGGGGGGACTGCGCTGAAGCTTTCTTT. Protein: CARIYTGGDCAEAFF.

In this sample, this clone turned up a few times. Here the CDR3 DNA reads TGTGCCAGCAGCCGTGGACTAGCGGGACATACCGGGGAGCTGTTTTTT. Protein sequence: CASSRGLAGHTGELFF. The V call is TRBV7-7, the J call TRBJ2-2; TRBD2 agrees at 12 bases. From germline, CDR1 is SSHAT and CDR2 FNYEAQ (reference sequence). Trimming removed 5 bases from V and 5 bases from J; junction bases left unmatched: 6. The CDR3 is 16 residues long.

V gene TRBV7-3 combines with J gene TRBJ2-3; 10 nucleotides match TRBD1. The V gene's germline CDR1 is SGHTA and CDR2 FQGTGA. The CDR3 length is 17 residues. V dropped 5 bases and J dropped 2; count of bases not matched to a gene: 10. Here the CDR3 reads CASSPSRTGGATDTQYF. The CDR3, as DNA: TGTGCCAGCAGCCCTTCTCGGACAGGGGGGGCCACAGATACGCAGTATTTT.

This clone has just a few counts. V usage is TRBV5-4 and J usage is TRBJ1-1; tentatively, D is TRBD1 (5 bases). Per the germline V gene, CDR1 is SGHNT and CDR2 is YYREEE (reference sequence). V was cut by 4 bases and J by 5 bases, with 18 bases left in between. The CDR3 contains 15 residues. The CDR3 nucleotides read TGTGCCAGCAGCGCCAGGATGGGGGTGGGAACTGAAGCTTTCTTT. This encodes CASSARMGVGTEAFF.

This chain links TRBV28 with TRBJ2-7; the D gene is possibly TRBD1 (6 bases). The germline V gene encodes CDR1 MDHEN and CDR2 SYDVKM. V was pared by 6 bases and J by 2 bases, with 14 bases between. This CDR3 has 14 amino acids. The CDR3 coding sequence is TGTGCCAGCAGACGAGGGGGTGCTACCTACGAGCAGTACTTC. This encodes CASRRGGATYEQYF.

In its sample, this clone was seen once. The chain recombines TRBV7-9 with TRBJ2-3; D remains unclear. This CDR3 region has 15 residues. Germline V gene data show CDR1 as SEHNR and CDR2 as FQNEAQ (reference sequence). V lost 4 bases to trimming and J lost 2 bases, with 13 bases between them. The CDR3 nucleotides are TGTGCCAGCAGCTCCGTAGGCGGAATCACAGATACGCAGTATTTT. Translation gives CASSSVGGITDTQYF. Full variable domain (rest looked up from reference TRBV7-9 and TRBJ2-3): DTGVSQNPRHKITKRGQNVTFRCDPISEHNRLYWYRQTLGQGPEFLTYFQNEAQLEKSRLLSDRFSAERPKGSFSTLEIQRTEQGDSAMYLCASSSVGGITDTQYFGPGTRLTVL.

The chain carries TRBV7-2 and TRBJ1-1, with 7 bases aligning to TRBD1. The ends lost 5 bases at V and 7 bases at J; junction bases unmatched: 7. CDR3 size: 13 residues. The germline V gene has CDR1 SGHTA and CDR2 FQGNSA. Here the CDR3 reads CASSRDRVGEAFF. CDR3 DNA: TGTGCCAGCAGCCGGGACAGAGTAGGTGAAGCTTTCTTT.

The V gene is TRBV25-1, the J gene TRBJ2-2; tentatively, D is TRBD1 or TRBD2 (5 bases each). This CDR3 has 14 amino acids. Looked up from germline, CDR1 is MGHDK and CDR2 is SYGVNS. V gave up 5 bases and J gave up 4 bases, with 11 bases separating them. Here the CDR3 DNA reads TGTGCCAGCAGTCGGGGACCGCCCACCGGGGAGCTGTTTTTT. Translated: CASSRGPPTGELFF.

The chain has TRBV6-1 and TRBJ1-1; D gene uncertain. Germline values: CDR1 MNHNS, CDR2 SASEGT. The V end was cut by 0 bases, the J end by 3 bases, with 8 bases between. This CDR3 is built from 14 residues. CDR3 sequence reads: CASSEAPHYTEAFF. The CDR3 nucleotides read TGTGCCAGCAGTGAAGCGCCCCATTACACTGAAGCTTTCTTT.

This clone has only one observation. This CDR3 is also generated by other DNA sequences in the sample. The chain joins TRBV10-3 to TRBJ2-7, with D perhaps TRBD1 (6 bases). This CDR3 is 14 amino acids long. V was trimmed by 6 bases and J by 0 bases, leaving 12 bases between them. In germline, CDR1 is ENHRY, CDR2 SYGVKD. The CDR3 is CAISAGTLSYEQYF. The CDR3 coding sequence is TGTGCCATCAGCGCCGGGACACTCTCCTACGAGCAGTACTTC.